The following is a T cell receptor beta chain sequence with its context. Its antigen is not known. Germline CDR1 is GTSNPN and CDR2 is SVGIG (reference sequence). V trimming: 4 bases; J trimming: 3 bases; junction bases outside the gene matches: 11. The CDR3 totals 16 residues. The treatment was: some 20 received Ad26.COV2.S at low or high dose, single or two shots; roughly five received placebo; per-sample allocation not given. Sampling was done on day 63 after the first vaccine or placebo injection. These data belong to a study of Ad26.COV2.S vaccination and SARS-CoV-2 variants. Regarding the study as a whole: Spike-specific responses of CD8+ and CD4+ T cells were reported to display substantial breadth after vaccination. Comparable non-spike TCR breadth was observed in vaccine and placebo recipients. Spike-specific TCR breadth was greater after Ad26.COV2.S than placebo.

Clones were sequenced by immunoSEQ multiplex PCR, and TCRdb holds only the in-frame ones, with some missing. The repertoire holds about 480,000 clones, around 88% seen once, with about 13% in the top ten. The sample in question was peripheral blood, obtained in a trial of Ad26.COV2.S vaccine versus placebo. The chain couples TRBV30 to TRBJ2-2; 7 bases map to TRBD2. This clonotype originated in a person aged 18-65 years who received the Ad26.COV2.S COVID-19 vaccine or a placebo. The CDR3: CAWIPPGREHTGELFF. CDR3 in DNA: TGTGCCTGGATTCCCCCAGGGCGGGAGCACACCGGGGAGCTGTTTTTT. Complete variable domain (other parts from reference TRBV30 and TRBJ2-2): SQTIHQWPATLVQPVGSPLSLECTVEGTSNPNLYWYRQAAGRGLQLLFYSVGIGQISSEVPQNLSASRPQDRQFILSSKKLLLSDSGFYLCAWIPPGREHTGELFFGEGSRLTVL.